The 30 T cell receptor beta chains presented below share a single source sample, sequenced in a study of blood T cell repertoires in COVID-19. Data came from immunoSEQ multiplex PCR; TCRdb stores just in-frame clones and leaves some out. This sample carries some 130,000 clones, about 89% of them seen once, and the ten largest clones take around 3%. Sequencing was carried out using peripheral blood. The receptors shown here come from a man in his 60s with active or convalescent COVID-19.

The gene calls are TRBV6-5 and TRBJ2-3; D is possibly TRBD1 (6 bases). V shed 10 bases and J shed 6 bases, with 17 bases lying between them. Germline V gene sequence: CDR1 MNHEY, CDR2 SVGAGI. The CDR3 loop spans 13 amino acids. The CDR3 region has the DNA TGTGCCACCCAAATACAGGGTTTCGATACGCAGTATTTT. This gives the protein CATQIQGFDTQYF.

J is TRBJ1-5 and V is TRBV27, with a tentative D call TRBD1 (6 bases). The CDR3 length is 14 residues. Trimming shortened V by 6 bases and J by 0 bases, and 9 bases separated the two germline ends. Germline CDR1 is MNHEY and CDR2 is SMNVEV (reference sequence). As DNA, the CDR3 is TGTGCCAGCAGGACAGGTTATAGCAATCAGCCCCAGCATTTT. This translates into CASRTGYSNQPQHF.

V and J are TRBV5-4 and TRBJ2-7, with TRBD1 matching over 7 bases. The V gene's germline CDR1 is SGHNT and CDR2 YYREEE (reference sequence). CDR3 length: 14 amino acids. Losses at the gene ends were 3 bases for V and 4 bases for J; bases not matched to a gene: 7. CDR3 loop: CASSSGQVRYEQYF. CDR3 DNA sequence: TGTGCCAGCAGCTCCGGACAGGTACGGTACGAGCAGTACTTC.

The chain has TRBV30 and TRBJ1-4, with TRBD1 identical over 7 bases. Germline V gene sequence: CDR1 GTSNPN, CDR2 SVGIG (reference sequence). Unmatched junction bases numbered 10, after V lost 2 bases and J lost 4 bases. This CDR3 spans 16 amino acids. CDR3: CAWSRTGVNDNEKLFF. DNA for the CDR3: TGTGCCTGGAGTCGTACAGGGGTAAATGATAATGAAAAACTGTTTTTT. Filled out from reference TRBV30 and TRBJ1-4, the complete variable domain reads SQTIHQWPATLVQPVGSPLSLECTVEGTSNPNLYWYRQAAGRGLQLLFYSVGIGQISSEVPQNLSASRPQDRQFILSSKKLLLSDSGFYLCAWSRTGVNDNEKLFFGSGTQLSVL.

The V gene is TRBV4-1, the J gene TRBJ2-1; the match to TRBD2 covers 12 bases. Germline lookup yields CDR1 MGHRA and CDR2 YSYEKL. Germline trimming cut 4 bases from V and 8 bases from J; bases unmatched to any gene: 6. This CDR3 is built from 15 residues. CDR3 nucleotide sequence: TGCGCCAGCAGCCGCTCTAGCGGGGGGGCCTATGAGCAGTTCTTC. It translates to CASSRSSGGAYEQFF.

The chain uses TRBV5-1 and TRBJ1-5; D ambiguous. V lost 2 bases to trimming and J lost 7 bases, with 19 bases between them. The germline CDR1 and CDR2 sequences are SGHRS and YFSETQ. The CDR3 consists of 16 residues. Here the CDR3 DNA reads TGCGCCAGCAGCTTCGGCCCCTCATTCACGGAGCAGCCCCAGCATTTT. As protein: CASSFGPSFTEQPQHF.

The V call is TRBV7-3, the J call TRBJ1-1; D remains ambiguous. Germline V lookup: CDR1 SGHTA, CDR2 FQGTGA. This CDR3 is built from 15 residues. Trimming took 1 base from V and 0 from J, leaving 9 bases between them. The CDR3 DNA reads TGTGCCAGCAGCTTAATGGCAGGCCTGAACACTGAAGCTTTCTTT. This translates into CASSLMAGLNTEAFF. The full variable domain, in which reference TRBV7-3 and TRBJ1-1 provide the parts outside the CDR3, is GAGVSQTPSNKVTEKGKYVELRCDPISGHTALYWYRQSLGQGPEFLIYFQGTGAADDSGLPNDRFFAVRPEGSVSTLKIQRTERGDSAVYLCASSLMAGLNTEAFFGQGTRLTVV.

The V gene is TRBV28, the J gene TRBJ2-3; D unclear. Trimming took off 4 bases at V and 2 bases at J, with 16 bases between the two ends. The CDR3 is 16 amino acids. Germline assignment: CDR1 MDHEN and CDR2 SYDVKM. CDR3 sequence reads: CASSSVLSVTTDTQYF. DNA for the CDR3: TGTGCCAGCAGTTCCGTCCTGTCGGTAACCACAGATACGCAGTATTTT.

This sequence joins TRBV6-1 and TRBJ1-1; D perhaps matches TRBD1 (5 bases). V was pared by 0 bases and J by 4 bases, with 9 bases between. Germline loops: CDR1 MNHNS, CDR2 SASEGT. The CDR3 length is 14 residues. The CDR3 DNA reads as TGTGCCAGCAGTGAAGCGATCGGGGGCACTGAAGCTTTCTTT. Translation gives CASSEAIGGTEAFF.

This clone has a handful of counts. Other DNA sequences in this sample translate to the same CDR3. The rearrangement uses TRBV7-9 and TRBJ2-3; TRBD2 aligns across 9 bases. This CDR3 has 15 amino acids. CDR1 is SEHNR, CDR2 FQNEAQ, per germline (reference sequence). Losses at the gene ends were 3 bases for V and 0 bases for J; bases not matched to a gene: 1. The DNA for the CDR3 is TGTGCCAGCAGCTTTAGCGGGGGTAGCACAGATACGCAGTATTTT. Translated: CASSFSGGSTDTQYF. The variable domain in full, completed from reference TRBV7-9 and TRBJ2-3, reads DTGVSQNPRHKITKRGQNVTFRCDPISEHNRLYWYRQTLGQGPEFLTYFQNEAQLEKSRLLSDRFSAERPKGSFSTLEIQRTEQGDSAMYLCASSFSGGSTDTQYFGPGTRLTVL.

The DNA of the CDR3 is TGTGCCAGCAGCCTGACAGGCCTCCTCACGAACACCGGGGAGCTGTTTTTT. Its protein is CASSLTGLLTNTGELFF. This chain connects TRBV7-2 to TRBJ2-2; possibly TRBD1 for D (6 bases). This CDR3 spans 17 amino acids. With 5 bases removed from V and 0 bases from J, the gap between germline ends came to 16 bases. Germline CDR1 reads SGHTA; CDR2 reads FQGNSA. Full variable domain (missing parts from reference TRBV7-2 and TRBJ2-2): GAGVSQSPSNKVTEKGKDVELRCDPISGHTALYWYRQSLGQGLEFLIYFQGNSAPDKSGLPSDRFSAERTGGSVSTLTIQRTQQEDSAVYLCASSLTGLLTNTGELFFGEGSRLTVL.

The chain has TRBV19 and TRBJ1-4; 7 nucleotides align to TRBD1. The ends lost 7 bases at V and 7 bases at J; junction bases unmatched: 9. The germline V gene has CDR1 LNHDA and CDR2 SQIVND (reference sequence). This CDR3 has 14 residues. CDR3 sequence (DNA): TGTGCCAGTACCCGGGGCAGGGGGATTGAAAAACTGTTTTTT. Its translation is CASTRGRGIEKLFF.

The chain carries TRBV3-1 (or the pseudogene TRBV3-2) and TRBJ2-3, with 7 bases matching TRBD2. CDR3 length: 16 residues. Trimming at V came to 4 bases and at J to 0 bases, leaving 7 bases not matched to a gene. From germline, CDR1 is LGHDT and CDR2 YNNKEL (reference sequence). The CDR3 sequence: CASSPGGDYSTDTQYF. The CDR3 DNA is TGTGCCAGCAGCCCTGGAGGGGACTACAGCACAGATACGCAGTATTTT.

The chain recombines TRBV2 with TRBJ1-2, with 7 positions matching TRBD1. Looked up from germline, CDR1 is SNHLY and CDR2 is FYNNEI. This CDR3 contains 13 residues. V shed 3 bases, J shed 8 bases, and the junction held 6 bases outside the gene matches. The CDR3 spells CASSDTGVRGYTF. DNA of the CDR3: TGTGCCAGCAGTGACACAGGGGTGCGCGGCTACACCTTC.

This chain connects TRBV24-1 to TRBJ2-7, with 10 nucleotides matching TRBD2. The CDR3 loop spans 14 amino acids. Per the germline V gene, CDR1 is KGHDR and CDR2 is SFDVKD. The ends lost 7 bases at V and 4 bases at J; junction bases unmatched: 6. CDR3 sequence (DNA): TGTGCCACCAGCCCTAGCGGGAGTGGGTACGAGCAGTACTTC. The encoded protein is CATSPSGSGYEQYF.

This clone was detected a few times. The CDR3 region has the DNA TGTGCCAGCAGCATTACCGGGTCTTTGGGTGAAAAACTGTTTTTT. It encodes CASSITGSLGEKLFF. The gene calls are TRBV5-5 and TRBJ1-4; D not certain. Trimming took off 4 bases at V and 7 bases at J, with 17 bases between the two ends. The CDR3 consists of 15 residues. CDR1 and CDR2 (germline): SGHKS, YYEKEE (reference sequence).

The rearrangement joins TRBV2 to TRBJ2-3; D is unresolved. The CDR3 is 11 amino acids. V lost 6 bases, J lost 6 bases, and 7 bases lay in between. Germline CDR1 reads SNHLY; CDR2 reads FYNNEI. The CDR3 sequence: CASRRSDTQYF. The CDR3 region has the DNA TGTGCCAGCAGGAGGAGTGATACGCAGTATTTT. Using reference TRBV2 and TRBJ2-3 for the parts outside the CDR3, the full variable domain is EPEVTQTPSHQVTQMGQEVILRCVPISNHLYFYWYRQILGQKVEFLVSFYNNEISEKSEIFDDQFSVERPDGSNFTLKIRSTKLEDSAMYFCASRRSDTQYFGPGTRLTVL.

The genes are TRBV2 and TRBJ2-5; 7 bases fit TRBD1. CDR1 and CDR2 from the germline V gene are SNHLY and FYNNEI. CDR3 size: 13 residues. J gave up 5 bases and V 4 bases, and 4 bases lay outside the gene matches. In nucleotides, the CDR3 is TGTGCCAGCAGTGTCGACAGGGCCGAGACCCAGTACTTC. This encodes CASSVDRAETQYF.

This clone has just one count. V usage is TRBV7-3 and J usage is TRBJ2-3, with 10 bases matching TRBD2. This CDR3 region has 17 residues. Trimming removed 5 bases from V and 0 bases from J; junction bases left unmatched: 8. CDR1 is SGHTA and CDR2 is FQGTGA in the germline V gene. The CDR3 nucleotides read TGTGCCAGCAGCGACCCCTCGACTAGCGGGAGCACAGATACGCAGTATTTT. It specifies CASSDPSTSGSTDTQYF.

The chain carries TRBV5-1 and TRBJ1-6; 12 bases fit TRBD1. This CDR3 is 16 amino acids long. The J segment lost 9 bases and the V segment lost 6 bases, leaving 10 bases of the junction unmatched. In germline, CDR1 is SGHRS, CDR2 YFSETQ. CDR3 protein: CASKSKPGQGASPLHF. The DNA for the CDR3 is TGCGCCAGCAAATCGAAGCCGGGACAGGGGGCTTCACCCCTCCACTTT.

The chain recombines TRBV5-6 with TRBJ2-3; D is perhaps TRBD2 (5 bases). Germline-derived CDR1 and CDR2 are SGHDT and YYEEEE. Trimming removed 1 base at V and 0 bases at J, with 12 bases between. The CDR3 extends over 16 amino acids. The chain's CDR3 is CASSLLGSASTDTQYF. The CDR3 DNA follows: TGTGCCAGCAGCTTGCTGGGGAGTGCCAGCACAGATACGCAGTATTTT.

The genes are TRBV19 and TRBJ2-7; maybe TRBD2 (6 bases). V was trimmed by 11 bases and J by 3 bases, leaving 26 bases between them. The CDR3 extends over 16 amino acids. Germline V gives CDR1 LNHDA, CDR2 SQIVND (reference sequence). The CDR3 region is CASCGGVKVFVYEQYF. The CDR3 DNA is TGTGCCTCGTGTGGAGGGGTGAAAGTATTTGTCTACGAGCAGTACTTC.

The chain uses TRBV23-1 and TRBJ1-4, with 8 bases fitting TRBD1. TRBV23-1 is recorded as an ORF, its role being uncertain. The CDR3 loop spans 16 amino acids. V was clipped by 10 bases and J by 6 bases; unmatched bases: 16. CDR3 amino acids: CATYRDRRIGDEKLFF. As DNA, the CDR3 is TGCGCCACCTACCGGGACAGGCGGATTGGGGATGAAAAACTGTTTTTT.

This chain links TRBV3-1 (or the pseudogene TRBV3-2) with TRBJ1-3; TRBD1 is a possible D gene (5 bases). The length of the CDR3 is 13 residues. The V gene's germline CDR1 is LGHDT and CDR2 YNNKEL (reference sequence). With 1 base removed from V and 8 bases from J, the gap between germline ends came to 9 bases. The CDR3 reads CASSQVRAHTIYF. CDR3 coding DNA: TGTGCCAGCAGCCAAGTCAGGGCACACACCATATATTTT.

V is TRBV9 and J is TRBJ2-7; TRBD1 matches at 7 bases. Germline trimming cut 4 bases from V and 6 bases from J; bases unmatched to any gene: 16. In germline, CDR1 is SGDLS, CDR2 YYNGEE. The CDR3 spans 16 residues. In nucleotides, the CDR3 is TGTGCCAGCAGCTCCTACAGGGGCCCTACGTCTTCCGAGCAGTACTTC. This gives the protein CASSSYRGPTSSEQYF.

The V call is TRBV3-1 (or the pseudogene TRBV3-2), the J call TRBJ2-3; no firm D call. The germline V gene has CDR1 LGHDT and CDR2 YNNKEL (reference sequence). V dropped 3 bases and J dropped 1 base, with 11 bases sitting between them. The CDR3 totals 15 residues. Here the CDR3 reads CASSQTRAGTDTQYF. The CDR3 coding sequence is TGTGCCAGCAGCCAGACTCGTGCGGGCACAGATACGCAGTATTTT.

The rearrangement uses TRBV7-2 and TRBJ2-5, with a tentative D call TRBD2 (5 bases). This CDR3 has 14 amino acids. Germline values: CDR1 SGHTA, CDR2 FQGNSA. The V and J ends lost 5 bases and 4 bases respectively, with 14 bases between them. The CDR3 spells CASSPGYLGETQYF. The CDR3, as DNA: TGTGCCAGCAGCCCGGGGTACCTAGGAGAGACCCAGTACTTC.

This sequence joins TRBV6-5 and TRBJ2-3; TRBD1 is a possible D gene (6 bases). Per germline, CDR1 MNHEY and CDR2 SVGAGI. Deletions cut 6 bases from V and 6 bases from J, with 16 bases between. The CDR3 totals 14 residues. The CDR3 region has the DNA TGTGCCAGCAGGAAGACAGGAGCTTTGGATACGCAGTATTTT. The encoded protein is CASRKTGALDTQYF.

Details on this clone: The sample contains more than one DNA sequence encoding this CDR3. The chain links TRBV5-1 to TRBJ2-5; tentative D call: TRBD2 (6 bases). CDR1 and CDR2 (germline): SGHRS, YFSETQ. V lost 4 bases, J lost 2 bases, and 15 bases lay in between. The CDR3 runs to 15 residues. The CDR3 nucleotides are TGCGCCAGCAGCCTCGAGGCGGGGTATCAAGAGACCCAGTACTTC. Encoded protein: CASSLEAGYQETQYF.

The chain employs TRBV7-3 and TRBJ2-1, with D tentatively TRBD2 (6 bases). This CDR3 contains 18 residues. V lost 6 bases and J 3 bases, leaving 24 bases between the germline ends. The germline gives CDR1 SGHTA, CDR2 FQGTGA. The CDR3: CASRTKGLPRTLYNEQFF. In DNA form, the CDR3 reads TGTGCCAGCAGGACAAAGGGACTGCCGCGGACCCTCTACAATGAGCAGTTCTTC.